This T cell receptor beta chain originates from a study of blood T cell repertoires in COVID-19. Across the whole study: Sources were T cells, B-cell-depleted T cells, or PBMCs; the material itself was cDNA or gDNA.

V dropped 3 bases and J dropped 8 bases, with 23 bases sitting between them. CDR1 is LNHDA, CDR2 SQIVND, per germline (reference sequence). The CDR3 is made up of 17 amino acids. In the original analysis: The assay estimated nucleated cells by amplifying reference gene primers. Profiled with immunoSEQ multiplex PCR; TCRdb holds only in-frame clones, not every one. That table furnishes V, J and clone size, whereas the DNA furnished D and trimming. The sample lists approximately 160,000 clones, about 81% occurring once. The specimen was peripheral blood. The origin of this receptor is a man aged 55 to 70 with active or convalescent COVID-19. The V and J genes are TRBV19 and TRBJ1-5; D is perhaps TRBD1 (6 bases). CDR3 sequence reads: CASSIITGTKKTKPQHF. The CDR3, as DNA: TGTGCCAGTAGTATTATCACCGGGACAAAAAAGACGAAGCCCCAGCATTTT.